This T cell receptor beta chain derives from a study of shared clonotypes between healthy human individuals. Here immunoSEQ multiplex PCR was the method, and the copy in TCRdb shows in-frame clones only, minus some. The sample has about 2.4 million clones, roughly 92% seen once. Deletions cut 4 bases from V and 9 bases from J, with 16 bases between. The CDR3 covers 13 residues. Germline lookup yields CDR1 MDHEN and CDR2 SYDVKM. V gene TRBV28 combines with J gene TRBJ2-7; D possibly uses TRBD1 or TRBD2 (5 bases each). The source material was naive CD4+ T cells sorted from blood. The subset: CD45RA+ positively selected. This TCR was recovered from a man aged 18 to 29 in good health. In DNA form, the CDR3 reads TGTGCCAGCAGTTCTATGGGACGGGACGGGCAGTACTTC. It yields the protein CASSSMGRDGQYF.